This TCR beta chain was sequenced in a study of blood T cell repertoires in COVID-19 (TCRdb year 2020). Regarding the research as a whole: Collaborator samples came from the United States, Italy and Spain and covered acute and convalescent phases of COVID-19. The material from the prospective study consisted of cDNA or gDNA derived from T cells, B-cell-depleted T cells, or PBMCs. Subjects who had been exposed to COVID-19, were actively infected with it, or had recovered from it provided the deeply sampled blood TCRbeta repertoires that made up the dataset. The repertoires were released in a freely available public database intended as a resource for research on the immune response to SARS-CoV-2. Samples were obtained from the ongoing ImmuneRACE study (first 160 participants) and from 950 to 1,500 subjects provided by 6 global collaborators. The sample metadata nearly always contained a de-identified subject ID, COVID-19 status, age in years and sex. Where available, HLA class I and class II types were taken from metadata supplied by the sample provider and were not determined by assay-based typing.

TCRbeta CDR3 regions were amplified from genomic DNA using the immunoSEQ Assay, a bias-controlled multiplex PCR. The study's own analysis went as follows. The number of nucleated cells in each sample was estimated from the amplification of reference gene primers within the assay. To quantify the absolute abundance of each unique TCRbeta CDR3 rearrangement, sequence reads were collapsed and filtered. Productive Simpson clonality was computed per sample as the square root of Simpson's diversity index over productive rearrangements. TCRdb limited this immuneACCESS table to in-frame rearrangements with V and J called. A share of clones is missing; checked studies link under half to unresolved V genes, and the rest is unexplained. That table gives V, J and clone size, and the DNA gave D and trimming. This sample holds over 400,000 clones; approximately 90% were observed only once. 8.3% of the sample is in the top ten clones.

A note on this clone: The antigen it binds to is not known. The sample holds no much larger clone one base away, and base qualities are not on file.

Participants in the prospective study were enrolled through a virtual design, were aged about 18 to 90 years, and lived in roughly 26 United States geographic areas. To assign participants to cohorts, the prospective study relied on clinical history that participants themselves reported in a screening survey and a study questionnaire. Recovered participants in ImmuneRACE Cohort 3 were defined by two consecutive negative NP/OP PCR tests, clearance by a healthcare professional, or resolution of symptoms. Mobile phlebotomists in the prospective study collected whole blood, serum and a nasopharyngeal or oropharyngeal swab from every participant. Participants in the prospective study had the option to provide additional blood draws and questionnaires over a roughly 2-month period. Before DNA extraction, prospective study blood samples were shipped either frozen or at room temperature. CDR1 and CDR2 (WSHSY, SAAADI) derive from the germline V gene. V has 6 bases trimmed and J has 8 bases trimmed; junction bases matching no gene number 11. From cysteine to phenylalanine, the CDR3 is 16 amino acids long. The kept DNA is CDR3 alone, 48 bases in frame from the first base.

Points the paper makes about the study in general: Clinical and demographic metadata were provided uncurated, with the amount varying by source and participant.

Sequencing was done on a sample of PBMCs or T cells enriched from blood (not recorded which). This sequence originates from a woman aged 55-70 years who had recovered from COVID-19. In this chain, TRBV10-2 is recombined with TRBJ2-2, with 11 middle bases fitting TRBD2. The CDR3 region: CASRLGVAGGTGELFF. The sequenced DNA is TGCGCCAGCAGACTTGGGGTAGCGGGGGGGACGGGGGAGCTGTTTTTT.